The 19 T cell receptor beta chains listed next were all sequenced from one sample in a study of blood T cell repertoires in COVID-19. Data came from immunoSEQ multiplex PCR; TCRdb stores just in-frame clones and leaves some out. Of a few hundred thousand clones listed, 92% are singletons. Sequenced: PBMCs or T cells enriched from blood (not recorded which). All receptors derive from a woman aged 25 to 45 who had recovered from COVID-19.

The chain carries TRBV27 and TRBJ1-2; 8 bases fit TRBD1. The CDR3 runs 14 residues. Germline values: CDR1 MNHEY, CDR2 SMNVEV (reference sequence). J gave up 4 bases and V 6 bases, and 7 bases lay outside the gene matches. The CDR3 nucleotides are TGTGCCAGCAGACCGACAGGGGCTGGCTATGGCTACACCTTC. The encoded protein is CASRPTGAGYGYTF.

CDR3 region: CASSQDPRQTNTGELFF. The CDR3, as DNA: TGCGCCAGCAGCCAAGATCCGAGACAGACGAACACCGGGGAGCTGTTTTTT. The chain links TRBV4-3 to TRBJ2-2; maybe TRBD1 (5 bases). V was trimmed by 0 bases and J by 0 bases, leaving 11 bases between them. CDR3 length equals 17 residues. Per the germline V gene, CDR1 is LGHNA and CDR2 is YSLEER.

The chain couples TRBV16 to TRBJ2-7, with D possibly matching TRBD1 (6 bases). In germline, CDR1 is KGHSY, CDR2 FQNENV. With 4 bases removed from V and 6 bases from J, the gap between germline ends came to 19 bases. The CDR3 is 15 residues long. CDR3 protein: CASSLTTAGAAEQYF. The CDR3 bases are TGTGCCAGCAGCCTAACAACCGCAGGGGCTGCCGAGCAGTACTTC. Based on the CDR3 plus reference TRBV16 and TRBJ2-7, the full variable domain is GEEVAQTPKHLVRGEGQKAKLYCAPIKGHSYVFWYQQVLKNEFKFLISFQNENVFDETGMPKERFSAKCLPNSPCSLEIQATKLEDSAVYFCASSLTTAGAAEQYFGPGTRLTVT.

This clone occurred a few times. The chain uses TRBV4-2 and TRBJ2-7; 7 bases align to TRBD2. V was clipped by 2 bases and J by 7 bases; unmatched bases: 11. The CDR3 has 15 amino acids. CDR1 is LGHNA, CDR2 YNFKEQ, per germline. CDR3 sequence: CASSQPFRGVREQYF. CDR3 sequence (DNA): TGTGCCAGCAGCCAACCCTTCCGGGGGGTGAGGGAGCAGTACTTC.

The rearrangement joins TRBV6-2 or TRBV6-3 to TRBJ1-2, with 7 bases identical to TRBD1. The V gene end was trimmed by 4 bases and the J gene end by 3 bases; junction bases not matched to a gene: 11. This CDR3 has 16 residues. Germline V gene sequence: CDR1 MNHEY, CDR2 SVGEGT. This CDR3 reads CASSFTQGRMDYGYTF. The CDR3 DNA reads TGTGCCAGCAGTTTCACACAGGGGAGGATGGACTATGGCTACACCTTC.

In regard to this clone: The same CDR3 arises from other DNA sequences in this sample as well. This chain joins TRBV3-1 (or the pseudogene TRBV3-2) and TRBJ1-2, with TRBD1 matching 9 bases. CDR1 and CDR2 from the germline V gene are LGHDT and YNNKEL (reference sequence). The junction had 0 bases not matched to a gene; V was cut back by 3 bases and J by 4 bases. The CDR3 is 13 amino acids. CDR3 residues: CASSQTGGYGYTF. CDR3 bases: TGTGCCAGCAGCCAGACAGGGGGCTATGGCTACACCTTC.

The chain carries TRBV6-5 and TRBJ1-2, with TRBD1 identical over 7 bases. The CDR3 consists of 15 residues. V lost 7 bases to trimming and J lost 1 base; unmatched junction nucleotides: 9. Germline V gene data show CDR1 as MNHEY and CDR2 as SVGAGI. CDR3 sequence: CASNPTGTSNYGYTF. In DNA, the CDR3 is TGTGCCAGCAACCCGACAGGGACCAGTAACTATGGCTACACCTTC.

CDR3 sequence (DNA): TGTGCCAGCAGCCAAACCGGGACTCGGGGGGGCAATGAGCAGTTCTTC. Amino acid sequence: CASSQTGTRGGNEQFF. This chain links TRBV3-1 (or the pseudogene TRBV3-2) with TRBJ2-1, with 8 bases aligning to TRBD2. CDR3 length equals 16 residues. V dropped 2 bases and J dropped 6; count of bases not matched to a gene: 9. Germline V gene lookup returns CDR1 LGHDT and CDR2 YNNKEL (reference sequence).

The rearrangement links TRBV19 to TRBJ2-2; 10 positions match TRBD1. CDR3 size: 17 residues. V shed 3 bases and J 5 bases; nucleotides not matched to a gene: 9. Germline CDR1 reads LNHDA; CDR2 reads SQIVND (reference sequence). The CDR3 region is CASSMTGGMSVTGELFF. CDR3 in DNA: TGTGCCAGTAGTATGACAGGGGGCATGAGTGTTACCGGGGAGCTGTTTTTT.

The CDR3 bases are TGCGCCAGCAGCTTCTGGACAGGTGACGAGCAGTACTTC. Translated: CASSFWTGDEQYF. The chain uses TRBV5-1 and TRBJ2-7; TRBD1 agrees at 7 bases. The CDR3 extends over 13 amino acids. Trimming cost V 2 bases and J 5 bases; bases outside gene matches: 4. Germline V lookup: CDR1 SGHRS, CDR2 YFSETQ. Drawing the rest from reference TRBV5-1 and TRBJ2-7, the complete variable domain is KAGVTQTPRYLIKTRGQQVTLSCSPISGHRSVSWYQQTPGQGLQFLFEYFSETQRNKGNFPGRFSGRQFSNSRSEMNVSTLELGDSALYLCASSFWTGDEQYFGPGTRLTVT.

The chain employs TRBV2 and TRBJ2-3, with D maybe TRBD2 (7 bases). Trimming cost V 10 bases and J 0 bases, with 14 bases left between them. The CDR3 spans 14 residues. CDR1 is SNHLY and CDR2 is FYNNEI in the germline V gene. The CDR3 region has the DNA TGTGCCACCCCGAGGGGGGGAAGCACAGATACGCAGTATTTT. As protein: CATPRGGSTDTQYF.

The V call is TRBV27, the J call TRBJ2-1; TRBD2 agrees at 7 bases. CDR1 and CDR2 (germline): MNHEY, SMNVEV (reference sequence). This CDR3 has 14 residues. The junction had 3 bases not matched to a gene; V was cut back by 3 bases and J by 4 bases. CDR3 in amino acids: CASSFIGRYNEQFF. In DNA, the CDR3 is TGTGCCAGCAGTTTCATCGGGAGGTACAATGAGCAGTTCTTC.

The chain links TRBV28 to TRBJ2-7; D is uncertain. V lost 2 bases to trimming and J lost 2 bases, with 10 bases between them. CDR1 is MDHEN, CDR2 SYDVKM, per germline. This CDR3 comprises 14 residues. As DNA, the CDR3 is TGTGCCAGCAGTTTAGATGGCGGCCCCTACGAGCAGTACTTC. Translation: CASSLDGGPYEQYF.

The gene calls are TRBV28 and TRBJ2-3; 9 bases map to TRBD2. The CDR3 sequence is 17 residues long. J gave up 2 bases and V 5 bases, and 11 bases lay outside the gene matches. CDR1 and CDR2 from the germline V gene are MDHEN and SYDVKM. As DNA, the CDR3 is TGTGCCAGCAGTGTCCAGGGAAGCGGGGGGCCCACAGATACGCAGTATTTT. Its protein product is CASSVQGSGGPTDTQYF.

The V gene is TRBV2, the J gene TRBJ1-2, with D perhaps TRBD1 (5 bases). The CDR3 spans 17 residues. CDR1 and CDR2 from the germline V gene are SNHLY and FYNNEI. The V gene lost 7 bases and the J gene lost 1 base, with 22 bases spanning the gap. The CDR3 region has the DNA TGTGCCAGCAATATCGGGGGGGGATTCCTACTTAACTATGGCTACACCTTC. Amino acids: CASNIGGGFLLNYGYTF. Combining the CDR3 with reference TRBV2 and TRBJ1-2 gives the whole variable domain EPEVTQTPSHQVTQMGQEVILRCVPISNHLYFYWYRQILGQKVEFLVSFYNNEISEKSEIFDDQFSVERPDGSNFTLKIRSTKLEDSAMYFCASNIGGGFLLNYGYTFGSGTRLTVV.

This clone was observed once. This chain uses TRBV4-1 with TRBJ2-2, with 11 bases that match TRBD2. This CDR3 comprises 18 residues. Germline values: CDR1 MGHRA, CDR2 YSYEKL. After removal of 4 bases from V and 7 bases from J, the junction contained 14 bases not matched to a gene. CDR3 residues: CASSPPPSSGRAIGELFF. DNA of the CDR3: TGCGCCAGCAGCCCCCCGCCAAGTAGCGGGAGGGCCATCGGGGAGCTGTTTTTT.

V gene TRBV5-8 combines with J gene TRBJ2-1; no clear D. V lost 1 base, J lost 10 bases, and 9 bases lay in between. This CDR3 comprises 12 residues. CDR1 is SGHTS, CDR2 YDEGEE, per germline. CDR3 in amino acids: CASSLRVEEQFF. The CDR3 coding sequence is TGTGCCAGCAGCTTGCGGGTGGAGGAGCAGTTCTTC.

This clone was seen a single time. The rearrangement joins TRBV28 to TRBJ1-6; TRBD1 matches at 9 bases. The CDR3 extends over 15 amino acids. Germline V gene sequence: CDR1 MDHEN, CDR2 SYDVKM. V was pared by 6 bases and J by 4 bases, with 4 bases of the junction left unmatched. DNA for the CDR3: TGTGCCAGCAGCCCGACAGGGGGTTATAATTCACCCCTCCACTTT. Encoded protein: CASSPTGGYNSPLHF.

The chain joins TRBV27 to TRBJ2-1; possibly TRBD2 for D (6 bases). Germline assignment: CDR1 MNHEY and CDR2 SMNVEV (reference sequence). V lost 1 base, J lost 8 bases, and 15 bases lay in between. CDR3 length: 15 amino acids. CDR3 protein: CASSLYGSGLDEQFF. The CDR3 region has the DNA TGTGCCAGCAGTTTATACGGGAGCGGTTTGGATGAGCAGTTCTTC.